The 25 T cell receptor beta chains below come from one sample, sequenced in a study of identical twins. One entry per CDR3 protein results from TCRdb running MiXCR on the 5' RACE reads. The sample lists 1.5 million to 2 million distinct CDR3 sequences; 32% were seen once. Material: cord blood. The receptors were gathered from a newborn girl in good health.

This clonotype was observed a few times. V gene TRBV6-6 combines with J gene TRBJ2-1; TRBD1 or TRBD2 may be the D gene (5 bases each). Trimming removed 0 bases from V and 7 bases from J, with 10 bases in between. The CDR3 has 14 residues. In germline, CDR1 is MNHNY, CDR2 SVGAGI (reference sequence). The CDR3 is CASSYSLEGNEQFF. The CDR3 nucleotides read TGTGCCAGCAGTTACTCCCTCGAGGGGAATGAGCAGTTCTTC.

This clonotype was seen only a few times. The chain couples TRBV27 to TRBJ1-1, with D unclear. CDR3 length: 15 residues. CDR1 MNHEY and CDR2 SMNVEV come from the germline V gene (reference sequence). V dropped 2 bases and J dropped 1 base, with 11 bases sitting between them. The CDR3 DNA sequence: TGTGCCAGCAGTTTAATCGCGGCGGGGAACACTGAAGCTTTCTTT. It yields the protein CASSLIAAGNTEAFF.

This clonotype is a singleton in its sample. The chain uses TRBV19 and TRBJ1-2; 10 bases fit TRBD1. The CDR3 contains 15 residues. CDR1 LNHDA and CDR2 SQIVND come from the germline V gene (reference sequence). The V gene end was trimmed by 5 bases and the J gene end by 4 bases; junction bases not matched to a gene: 7. DNA of the CDR3: TGTGCCAGTAGTCCGGGACAGGGGACGATCTATGGCTACACCTTC. Protein: CASSPGQGTIYGYTF.

The genes are TRBV6-1 and TRBJ1-4; D remains unclear. Trimming pared 7 bases from V and 8 bases from J, leaving 20 bases between. This CDR3 is 15 amino acids long. Germline V CDR1 and CDR2: MNHNS, SASEGT. The CDR3 sequence: CASTEGNSRREKLFF. In DNA form, the CDR3 reads TGTGCCAGCACCGAAGGGAACTCCCGGCGAGAAAAACTGTTTTTT.

The chain employs TRBV27 and TRBJ2-1; 9 bases match TRBD2. The DNA end lines up better with TRBJ2-7; the J call may be wrong. Germline CDR1 is MNHEY and CDR2 is SMNVEV (reference sequence). The CDR3 runs 16 residues. The CDR3 reads CASSLSSGSSYNEQYF. Written as DNA, the CDR3 is TGTGCCAGCAGTTTATCTAGCGGGAGCTCCTACAATGAGCAGTACTTC.

DNA for the CDR3: TGCAGTGCCCCGACTAGCGGGAAAGAGACCCAGTACTTC. This sequence encodes CSAPTSGKETQYF. V and J are TRBV20-1 and TRBJ2-5; TRBD2 matches 11 bases. CDR3 length equals 13 residues. Unmatched junction bases numbered 3, after V lost 6 bases and J lost 3 bases. CDR1 DFQATT and CDR2 SNEGSKA come from the germline V gene (reference sequence).

This clonotype was detected a few times. The chain carries TRBV29-1 and TRBJ2-7, with 7 positions matching TRBD1. Germline V gene data show CDR1 as SQVTM and CDR2 as ANQGSEA. This CDR3 is built from 12 residues. V lost 3 bases to trimming and J lost 11 bases; unmatched junction nucleotides: 10. CDR3 amino acids: CSVENRGSSKYF. CDR3 DNA sequence: TGCAGCGTTGAGAACAGGGGAAGTAGCAAGTACTTC.

The CDR3 spells CASSGLAGGPSSYNEQFF. Written as DNA, the CDR3 is TGTGCCAGCAGTGGGCTAGCGGGGGGCCCTAGCTCCTACAATGAGCAGTTCTTC. The chain is built from TRBV2 and TRBJ2-1; 11 bases agree with TRBD2. The CDR3 covers 18 residues. CDR1 SNHLY and CDR2 FYNNEI come from the germline V gene. V shed 4 bases, J shed 0 bases, and the junction held 8 bases outside the gene matches. The full variable domain, its missing parts supplied by reference TRBV2 and TRBJ2-1, is EPEVTQTPSHQVTQMGQEVILRCVPISNHLYFYWYRQILGQKVEFLVSFYNNEISEKSEIFDDQFSVERPDGSNFTLKIRSTKLEDSAMYFCASSGLAGGPSSYNEQFFGPGTRLTVL.

The chain employs TRBV4-1 and TRBJ2-5; 9 nucleotides line up with TRBD1. The end of the DNA aligns better with TRBJ2-7, so the J call may be wrong. CDR3 length: 16 residues. Germline assignment: CDR1 MGHRA and CDR2 YSYEKL. CDR3 loop: CASSQEAPGQGYEQYF. CDR3 coding DNA: TGCGCCAGCAGCCAAGAAGCACCGGGACAGGGCTACGAGCAGTACTTC.

This clonotype was seen repeatedly, ten times or more. This sequence joins TRBV29-1 and TRBJ2-3; D is possibly TRBD2 (7 bases). The CDR3 extends over 13 amino acids. Per the germline V gene, CDR1 is SQVTM and CDR2 is ANQGSEA. Between the trimmed V and J ends, which lost 4 bases and 5 bases, there was a span of 13 bases. The CDR3: CSVVGGARDTQYF. The CDR3 DNA reads as TGCAGCGTTGTTGGGGGGGCGAGAGATACGCAGTATTTT.

The genes are TRBV28 and TRBJ1-4; no firm D call. V shed 4 bases and J shed 4 bases, with 10 bases lying between them. From germline, CDR1 is MDHEN and CDR2 SYDVKM. The CDR3 totals 14 residues. Written as DNA, the CDR3 is TGTGCCAGCAGTTCGCGACATCTTAATGAAAAACTGTTTTTT. Translated: CASSSRHLNEKLFF.

This chain links TRBV4-1 with TRBJ2-7; D ambiguous. The ends were cut back, 0 bases at V and 1 base at J, with 10 bases in the middle. This CDR3 contains 15 residues. Germline CDR1 reads MGHRA; CDR2 reads YSYEKL. The CDR3 region is CASSQDPSVSYEQYF. The CDR3 nucleotides are TGCGCCAGCAGCCAAGACCCCAGTGTTTCCTACGAGCAGTACTTC.

V gene TRBV4-2 combines with J gene TRBJ1-1; D is unresolved. The CDR3 covers 12 residues. Per the germline V gene, CDR1 is LGHNA and CDR2 is YNFKEQ. V lost 3 bases and J 7 bases, leaving 9 bases between the germline ends. The CDR3 protein is CASSHPGNEAFF. As DNA, the CDR3 is TGTGCCAGCAGCCATCCGGGGAATGAAGCTTTCTTT.

The V and J genes are TRBV20-1 and TRBJ1-6, with D possibly matching TRBD1 (5 bases). Germline loops: CDR1 DFQATT, CDR2 SNEGSKA (reference sequence). Trimming left V 3 bases short and J 5 bases short, with 20 bases between. The CDR3 runs to 17 residues. The CDR3 sequence: CSARGAPGLKDNSPLHF. The CDR3 DNA sequence: TGCAGTGCTAGGGGCGCCCCGGGACTCAAAGATAATTCACCCCTCCACTTT.

The chain is built from TRBV19 and TRBJ2-1; TRBD2 matches at 9 bases. The germline CDR1 and CDR2 sequences are LNHDA and SQIVND (reference sequence). V was clipped by 8 bases and J by 6 bases; unmatched bases: 5. The CDR3 sequence is 13 residues long. The CDR3 loop reads CASGSGRANEQFF. The DNA for the CDR3 is TGTGCCAGTGGTAGCGGGAGAGCCAATGAGCAGTTCTTC.

In its sample, this clonotype was seen a few times. The gene calls are TRBV5-5 and TRBJ1-2; D is unclear. CDR1 and CDR2 from the germline V gene are SGHKS and YYEKEE (reference sequence). CDR3 length equals 15 residues. The V end lost 2 bases, the J end lost 4 bases, and 15 bases lay between the germline ends. CDR3 sequence: CASSFTALSSYGYTF. CDR3 DNA sequence: TGTGCCAGCAGCTTCACAGCGCTTAGTAGCTATGGCTACACCTTC.

The rearrangement joins TRBV2 to TRBJ1-2, with TRBD1 identical over 12 bases. Trimming took 8 bases from V and 8 from J; bases not matched to a gene: 6. Germline V gene lookup returns CDR1 SNHLY and CDR2 FYNNEI. The CDR3 spans 13 residues. Here the CDR3 DNA reads TGTGCCAGCCGCTTCGGGACAGGGGGCGGCTACACCTTC. Encoded protein: CASRFGTGGGYTF.

This clonotype turned up a few times. The rearrangement joins TRBV27 to TRBJ2-7, with TRBD2 matching over 13 bases. Germline V CDR1 and CDR2: MNHEY, SMNVEV (reference sequence). V shed 6 bases, J shed 4 bases, and the junction held 12 bases outside the gene matches. CDR3 length equals 17 residues. The CDR3 sequence: CASRRLAGGESLYEQYF. The CDR3, as DNA: TGTGCCAGCAGAAGACTAGCGGGGGGAGAATCCTTATACGAGCAGTACTTC.

The chain carries TRBV5-1 and TRBJ2-5; D is unclear. Looked up from germline, CDR1 is SGHRS and CDR2 is YFSETQ. Trimming pared 1 base from V and 11 bases from J, leaving 12 bases between. The CDR3 has 12 residues. The CDR3 bases are TGCGCCAGCAGCTTGAGAAAACCGAAGCAGTACTTC. This codes for CASSLRKPKQYF.

This clonotype has a handful of counts. The V and J genes are TRBV5-1 and TRBJ1-4; a possible D gene is TRBD1 (5 bases). Per germline, CDR1 SGHRS and CDR2 YFSETQ. This CDR3 is 13 amino acids long. Trimming took 4 bases from V and 3 from J, leaving 7 bases between them. The DNA of the CDR3 is TGCGCCAGCAGCGGGACCGCTAATGAAAAACTGTTTTTT. Its protein is CASSGTANEKLFF.

This clonotype showed up just a few times. This chain connects TRBV7-2 to TRBJ2-5; possible D gene TRBD2, 6 bases. V was shortened by 6 bases and J by 2 bases, with 16 bases between the two germline ends. This CDR3 is 15 amino acids long. CDR1 is SGHTA, CDR2 FQGNSA, per germline. The CDR3 sequence: CASRAPQEGQETQYF. The CDR3 coding sequence is TGTGCCAGCAGGGCCCCGCAGGAGGGACAAGAGACCCAGTACTTC.

The V gene is TRBV20-1, the J gene TRBJ2-1; 7 nucleotides line up with TRBD2. Trimming at V came to 5 bases and at J to 7 bases, leaving 11 bases not matched to a gene. Germline V gene data show CDR1 as DFQATT and CDR2 as SNEGSKA (reference sequence). The CDR3 covers 14 residues. CDR3 nucleotide sequence: TGCAGTGCTGGGACTACCACCCTAATAAATGAGCAGTTCTTC. Translating it yields CSAGTTTLINEQFF.

This clonotype was detected only a few times. This chain joins TRBV18 and TRBJ2-7, with 10 bases lining up with TRBD1. CDR3 length: 15 amino acids. CDR1 and CDR2 from the germline V gene are KGHSH and LQKENI. V lost 3 bases, J lost 3 bases, and 5 bases stayed unmatched. CDR3 nucleotides: TGTGCCAGCTCACCCTCTTGGACAGGGGGCTACGAGCAGTACTTC. Amino acids: CASSPSWTGGYEQYF.

This rearrangement joins TRBV6-1 to TRBJ2-5, with 7 bases that match TRBD1. The CDR3 covers 12 residues. With V trimmed by 7 bases and J by 8 bases, 7 bases remained unmatched. Germline assignment: CDR1 MNHNS and CDR2 SASEGT. The CDR3 sequence is CASTPTGYTQYF. The DNA for the CDR3 is TGTGCCAGCACCCCGACAGGGTACACCCAGTACTTC.

The gene calls are TRBV7-6 and TRBJ1-2; D not resolved. Germline V gives CDR1 SGHVS, CDR2 FNYEAQ. V was cut by 1 base and J by 1 base, with 10 bases left in between. This CDR3 is 15 amino acids long. The CDR3 DNA follows: TGTGCCAGCAGCTTAGGTGGCACAGTTAACTATGGCTACACCTTC. This translates into CASSLGGTVNYGYTF.